These T cell receptor beta chains were read from a single sample in a study of blood T cell repertoires in COVID-19. Sequencing was performed with immunoSEQ multiplex PCR; in TCRdb, only in-frame clones are kept and a portion is missing. The repertoire holds about 160,000 clones, with 82% as singletons. The sequenced sample consisted of peripheral blood. These receptor sequences come from a woman aged 40 to 50 with COVID-19, enrolled during active disease. Both conserved end residues are part of each CDR3. D genes are given only for firm matches. Not every row has a clone size; where given, it reads once, few, many or a size class.

>.|few|TRBJ2-6|TRBV10-3
TGTGCCATCAGTCTCGGGGCTGGGGCCAACGTCCTGACTTTC
CAISLGAGANVLTF
>.|.|TRBJ2-3|TRBV15
TGTGCCACCAGCAGACAGCAGGGCACAGATACGCAGTATTTT
CATSRQQGTDTQYF
>.|many|TRBJ1-1|TRBV4-1
TGCGCCAGCAGCTCAGGGCGTTCGTACACTGAAGCTTTCTTT
CASSSGRSYTEAFF
>TRBD1|.|TRBJ1-4|TRBV11-2
TGTGCCAGCAGCTTAGATGGACAGGGAAATGAAAAACTGTTTTTT
CASSLDGQGNEKLFF
>.|.|TRBJ1-2|TRBV11-1
TGTGCCAGCAGCACGCGACAGGAGCCTTATGGCTACACCTTC
CASSTRQEPYGYTF
>.|once|TRBJ1-5|TRBV7-9
TGTGCCAGCAGCCGTCAGGGTAATCAGCCCCAGCATTTT
CASSRQGNQPQHF
>TRBD2|.|TRBJ2-3|TRBV7-8
TGTGCCAGCAGCCGTACACTAGCGGGGGGGCCAGATACGCAGTATTTT
CASSRTLAGGPDTQYF
>.|.|TRBJ2-7|TRBV7-6
TGTGCCAGCAGTCGTTTTACAGGGTCGTCCTACGAGCAGTACTTC
CASSRFTGSSYEQYF
>.|.|TRBJ2-4|TRBV28
TGTGCCAGCAGTTTGCAGGGTACGGTTGACATTCAGTACTTC
CASSLQGTVDIQYF
>TRBD2|.|TRBJ2-2|TRBV28
TGTGCCAGCAACCCAGCGGGAAACACCGGGGAGCTGTTTTTT
CASNPAGNTGELFF
>.|few|TRBJ1-2|TRBV2
TGTGCCAGCGGAAACAGGGAAGTGGATGGCTACACCTTC
CASGNREVDGYTF